This entry describes one T cell receptor beta chain. This specimen comes from a study of blood T cell repertoires in COVID-19. At the level of the study: Acute and convalescent COVID-19 samples came from the United States, Italy and Spain. PBMCs, B-cell-depleted T cells, or T cells were the source of the cDNA or gDNA that made up the material.

Per the original data handling: Reference gene primer amplification yielded estimated nucleated cell counts. Using immunoSEQ multiplex PCR, the repertoire was profiled, and TCRdb retains in-frame clones only, with some absent. The DNA gave D and trimming, while V, J and clone size come from that table. The table has approximately 190,000 clones, around 83% seen once. V lost 6 bases, J lost 7 bases, and 9 bases stayed unmatched. There are 15 residues in the CDR3. Per germline, CDR1 MNHEY and CDR2 SVGAGI. The rearrangement joins TRBV6-5 to TRBJ1-2; 12 nucleotides match TRBD1. The clonotype comes from a woman aged 40 to 55 with acute or convalescent COVID-19. The sequencing input was peripheral blood. The CDR3, as DNA: TGTGCCAGCAGCGCCTTCGGGACAGGGGGCGGTGGCTACACCTTC. This gives the protein CASSAFGTGGGGYTF.